A single sample gave rise to the 7 T cell receptor beta chains below, sequenced in a study of Graves' ophthalmopathy and Graves' hyperthyroidism. Amplified TCR beta CDR3 regions were obtained using RNA transcripts as template. In the first round, RT-PCR was carried out with HTBI primers, and a multiplex PCR formed the second round. TCRdb redid the calling of the multiplex PCR reads with MiXCR, one entry per CDR3 protein. The sample gives 660,000 or so distinct CDR3 sequences, under 50% of which show up once; 3.3% is in the top ten. Sequencing input: peripheral blood. The source is an adult man with Graves' ophthalmopathy.

This chain links TRBV25-1 with TRBJ1-6, with D possibly being TRBD1 (6 bases). V gave up 8 bases and J gave up 7 bases, with 18 bases separating them. Germline V lookup: CDR1 MGHDK, CDR2 SYGVNS. CDR3 length equals 15 residues. The CDR3 here is CASSQNRDANSPLHF. CDR3 in DNA: TGTGCCAGCTCACAAAACAGGGACGCGAATTCACCCCTCCACTTT.

Remarks on this clonotype: This may stem from a read error, because a much larger clone lies one nucleotide away. V is TRBV24-1 and J is TRBJ2-2, with D maybe TRBD2 (6 bases). The germline V and J ends were trimmed by 6 bases and 4 bases, with 8 bases remaining between them. This CDR3 is 13 amino acids long. The germline CDR1 and CDR2 sequences are KGHDR and SFDVKD. The CDR3 DNA reads as TGTGCCACCAGTCGGGGGACCACCGGGGAGCTGTTTTTT. Protein product: CATSRGTTGELFF.

The chain couples TRBV6-6 to TRBJ1-2; the match to TRBD1 covers 9 bases. CDR1 and CDR2 from the germline V gene are MNHNY and SVGAGI (reference sequence). V dropped 5 bases and J dropped 4; count of bases not matched to a gene: 5. The CDR3 length is 14 residues. CDR3 sequence reads: CASSVRDRAYGYTF. The CDR3, as DNA: TGTGCCAGCAGTGTCCGGGACAGGGCCTATGGCTACACCTTC.

About this clonotype itself: This may stem from a read error, because a much larger clone lies one nucleotide away. This chain uses TRBV7-9 with TRBJ1-1, with no clear D. Trimming took off 3 bases at V and 1 base at J, with 9 bases between the two ends. The CDR3 extends over 14 amino acids. In germline, CDR1 is SEHNR, CDR2 FQNEAQ (reference sequence). The CDR3 protein is CASSLPVPNTEAFF. In nucleotides, the CDR3 is TGTGCCAGCAGCTTGCCGGTCCCGAACACTGAAGCTTTCTTT.

The chain has TRBV7-3 and TRBJ2-2; TRBD2 agrees at 9 bases. The CDR3 loop spans 16 amino acids. CDR1 and CDR2 (germline): SGHTA, FQGTGA. With 1 base clipped from V and 4 bases from J, the junction kept 4 bases outside the gene matches. The CDR3 loop reads CASSLNGGRATGELFF. The CDR3 DNA reads as TGTGCCAGCAGCTTAAATGGCGGGAGGGCCACCGGGGAGCTGTTTTTT.

This clonotype was observed many times. The chain joins TRBV29-1 to TRBJ2-2; a weak D match, TRBD1 (6 bases). Germline loops: CDR1 SQVTM, CDR2 ANQGSEA. The ends were cut back, 4 bases at V and 6 bases at J, with 12 bases in the middle. This CDR3 is 13 amino acids long. As DNA, the CDR3 is TGCAGCGTTGTCTACAGGGTAGCCGGGGAGCTGTTTTTT. It encodes CSVVYRVAGELFF.

This clonotype was seen many times. V gene TRBV24-1 combines with J gene TRBJ2-2; no clear D gene. CDR1 and CDR2 (germline): KGHDR, SFDVKD. The CDR3 runs to 13 residues. Between the trimmed V and J ends, which lost 3 bases and 2 bases, there was a span of 3 bases. The CDR3: CATSDPNTGELFF. The CDR3 DNA reads as TGTGCCACCAGTGATCCTAACACCGGGGAGCTGTTTTTT.